This TCR beta chain was identified in a study of memory CD8 T cells in hepatitis C reinfection. Study background: After reinfection, a couple of primary-infection resolvers became chronically infected. Samples at peak reinfection came 3 to 8 weeks post-detection.

J was trimmed by 1 base and V by 4 bases; bases with no gene match: 7. CDR3 length equals 15 residues. Germline V CDR1 and CDR2: GTSNPN, SVGIG (reference sequence). Some clones are missing from TCRdb's copy, which holds only in-frame ones; the method was immunoSEQ multiplex PCR. The profile shows 2,500 or so clones, 70% to 90% of them singletons. Time point specified: peak reinfection, 3 to 8 weeks after reinfection detection. No in vitro expansion preceded TCR sequencing of the sorted cells. At all three reinfection time points, viable CD3+ CD8+ CD45RO- cells from two donors served as controls. The clonotype comes from a man in his fifties or sixties with hepatitis C virus infection. This rearrangement joins TRBV30 to TRBJ2-3; TRBD2 matches at 8 bases. Material: naive CD8+ T cells sorted from blood. The CDR3 DNA follows: TGTGCCTGGACCCTAAGCGGGAGTGGCACAGATACGCAGTATTTT. This sequence encodes CAWTLSGSGTDTQYF.